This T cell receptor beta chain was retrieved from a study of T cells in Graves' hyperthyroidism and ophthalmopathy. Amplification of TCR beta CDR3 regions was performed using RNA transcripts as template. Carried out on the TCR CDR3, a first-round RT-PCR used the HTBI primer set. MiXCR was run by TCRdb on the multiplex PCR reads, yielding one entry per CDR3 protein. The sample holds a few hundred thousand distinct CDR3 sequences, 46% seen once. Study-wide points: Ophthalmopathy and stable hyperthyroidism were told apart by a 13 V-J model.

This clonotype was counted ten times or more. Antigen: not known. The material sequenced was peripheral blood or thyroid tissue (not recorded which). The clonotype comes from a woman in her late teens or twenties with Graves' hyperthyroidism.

CDR3 sequence reads: CSARDTQMDGNTIYF. The CDR3 DNA follows: TGCAGTGCTAGGGACACCCAAATGGACGGAAACACCATATATTTT. The chain couples TRBV20-1 to TRBJ1-3; tentatively, D is TRBD1 (5 bases). CDR1 and CDR2 from the germline V gene are DFQATT and SNEGSKA (reference sequence). V lost 3 bases and J lost 4, with 16 bases in between. The CDR3 is made up of 15 amino acids.